This is a list of T cell receptor beta chains from one sample in a study of identical twins. A single record per CDR3 protein comes from TCRdb applying MiXCR to the 5' RACE reads. The sample holds some 570,000 distinct CDR3 sequences, about a fifth seen once. These same data were also listed under a study on yellow fever vaccine responses in identical twins.

The source material was CD4+ T cells sorted from blood. These receptors all stem from a woman under 30 in good health. Both conserved end residues are part of each CDR3. Each record gives: J gene, V gene, clone size, D gene, CDR3 DNA, CDR3 protein. A D gene is named only where the DNA matches it firmly. Size values are once, few and many counts, or a class for expanded clones, and some rows have none.

TRBJ2-5 TRBV12-3/TRBV12-4 few TRBD2 TGTGCCAGCAGCCGCGGGGGGCCCCAAGAGACCCAGTACTTC CASSRGGPQETQYF
TRBJ2-2 TRBV2 . . TGTGCCAGCAGTGAAGTGGACAGTAACACCGGGGAGCTGTTTTTT CASSEVDSNTGELFF
TRBJ2-5 TRBV15 . TRBD2 TGTGCCATATCGGCGGGGGAAGAGACCCAGTACTTC CAISAGEETQYF
TRBJ1-1 TRBV29-1 . . TGCAGCGTTGATCGGCAGTTCTTGAACACTGAAGCTTTCTTT CSVDRQFLNTEAFF
TRBJ2-7 TRBV21-1 few . TGTGCCAGCAGCAGAACTCCGGGACTAGGGAGCGAGCAGTACTTC CASSRTPGLGSEQYF
TRBJ2-7 TRBV5-6 few TRBD1 TGTGCCAGCAGCTCAAGGGACAGATTATCCTACGAGCAGTACTTC CASSSRDRLSYEQYF
TRBJ2-5 TRBV24-1 . TRBD2 TGTGCCACCAGTGAACGAAGACTAGCCGGGGAGACCCAGTACTTC CATSERRLAGETQYF
TRBJ2-3 TRBV5-1 . TRBD1 TGCGCCAGCAGCCGGACAGGGGATAGCACAGATACGCAGTATTTT CASSRTGDSTDTQYF
TRBJ2-3 TRBV21-1 . . TGTGCCAGCAGCAAAGGTCGGGAGGGCCTCTCAGATACGCAGTATTTT CASSKGREGLSDTQYF
TRBJ2-1 TRBV3-1 . TRBD2 TGTGCCAGCAGCCAAGGAGCGGGGAGGTACAATGAGCAGTTCTTC CASSQGAGRYNEQFF
TRBJ2-7 TRBV5-1 . . TGCGCCAGCAGCTTGGGGAACAACTACGAGCAGTACTTC CASSLGNNYEQYF
TRBJ2-1 TRBV5-1 . TRBD2 TGCGCCAGCAGCGGGACTAGCGGGAACTCCTACAATGAGCAGTTCTTC CASSGTSGNSYNEQFF
TRBJ1-1 TRBV5-1 few . TGCGCCAGCAGCTTGGAAACAGGGCTGAACACTGAAGCTTTCTTT CASSLETGLNTEAFF
TRBJ1-1 TRBV29-1 few . TGCAGCGCCTTCCCCAACAGGGCTGGCACTGAAGCTTTCTTT CSAFPNRAGTEAFF
TRBJ2-5 TRBV28 . . TGTGCCAGCAGCAATAGCGGAGAAGAGACCCAGTACTTC CASSNSGEETQYF
TRBJ1-5 TRBV12-3/TRBV12-4 few . TGTGCCAGCAGTTTACAGGTCAATCAGCCCCAGCATTTT CASSLQVNQPQHF
TRBJ2-5 TRBV5-1 . TRBD2 TGCGCCAGCAGCTTGGATGTAGCGGGACACCAAGAGACCCAGTACTTC CASSLDVAGHQETQYF
TRBJ2-1 TRBV6-1 . TRBD1 TGTGCCAGCAGCCTAGGGGGCGGTGACCCAAATGGGCAGTTCTTC CASSLGGGDPNGQFF
TRBJ2-1 TRBV2 . . TGTGCCAGCAGTGCGGGCAGAAGCTCCTACAATGAGCAGTTCTTC CASSAGRSSYNEQFF
TRBJ2-1 TRBV12-3/TRBV12-4 . TRBD2 TGTGCCAGCAGCCCAGGACTAGCGGAAGGGCATGAGCAGTTCTTC CASSPGLAEGHEQFF
TRBJ2-5 TRBV4-2 . TRBD2 TGTGCCAGCAGCCGACTAAGCCGGGACTCCGTTCCCGGGACTAGCGAAGGAGAGACCCAGTACTTC CASSRLSRDSVPGTSEGETQYF
TRBJ2-5 TRBV5-1 . . TGCGCCAGCACCACGGGGGGAAGGACAGGGGAGACCCAGTACTTC CASTTGGRTGETQYF
TRBJ2-7 TRBV6-1 . TRBD1 TGTGCCAGCAGAGACAGGGTCACCGAGGGCGAGCAGTACTTC CASRDRVTEGEQYF
TRBJ2-1 TRBV7-3 . TRBD2 TGTGCCAGCAGCCTGACGGGAGGGAGGGCCGGCGGTGAGCAGTTCTTC CASSLTGGRAGGEQFF
TRBJ2-1 TRBV24-1 . . TGTGCCACCAGTGATTTCGTCCCCTCCTCCTACAATGAGCAGTTCTTC CATSDFVPSSYNEQFF
TRBJ2-3 TRBV12-3/TRBV12-4 . TRBD2 TGTGCCAGCAGACCTGGTCTGGGACTAGCTGCAGATACGCAGTATTTT CASRPGLGLAADTQYF
TRBJ2-5 TRBV20-1 few . TGCAGTGCAACGGAGGCAGTCCAAGAGACCCAGTACTTC CSATEAVQETQYF
TRBJ1-6 TRBV29-1 . TRBD1 TGCAGCGTTGCCCTCGGGACAGGGGACTCACCCCTCCACTTT CSVALGTGDSPLHF
TRBJ2-1 TRBV6-1 many TRBD2 TGTGCCAGCAGTCATGGGACTAGCGGGAGGAATGAGCAGTTCTTC CASSHGTSGRNEQFF
TRBJ2-1 TRBV12-5 few . TGTGCTAGTGGTTTGGGAGCAGGTAACAATGAGCAGTTCTTC CASGLGAGNNEQFF
TRBJ1-1 TRBV28 few . TGTGCCAGCTATGGGTGGGGGGCTTTTGAAGCTTTCTTT CASYGWGAFEAFF
TRBJ1-1 TRBV29-1 few . TGCAGCGTTTCGAGGAACACTGAAGCTTTCTTT CSVSRNTEAFF
TRBJ2-7 TRBV18 . . TGTGCCAGCTCACCACCGTCCGGGCTAGAGCAGTACTTC CASSPPSGLEQYF
TRBJ2-2 TRBV6-4 few . TGTGCCACCTCCGTAAGAGGGGGGTCCAACACCGGGGAGCTGTTTTTT CATSVRGGSNTGELFF
TRBJ1-1 TRBV28 few TRBD1 TGTGCCAGCAGTCAACCCCCGGGACAGGAGAACACTGAAGCTTTCTTT CASSQPPGQENTEAFF
TRBJ2-2 TRBV5-1 . TRBD2 TGCGCCAGCAGCTCCGGGACTAGCGTTCTCGGGGAGCTGTTTTTT CASSSGTSVLGELFF
TRBJ2-1 TRBV20-1 few . TGCAGTGCTAGAGTCGAGACAGCCTACAATGAGCAGTTCTTC CSARVETAYNEQFF
TRBJ2-1 TRBV12-3/TRBV12-4 few TRBD2 TGTGCCAGCAGTAGCCGGGGTAGCGGGGGGGCGGGGAATGAGCAGTTCTTC CASSSRGSGGAGNEQFF
TRBJ1-5 TRBV5-5 few . TGTGCCAGCAGCCAGACAAGGGCAGGGAATCAGCCCCAGCATTTT CASSQTRAGNQPQHF
TRBJ2-2 TRBV29-1 few . TGCAGCGTTGAAGTTGGTGGCAGGGGCACCGGGGAGCTGTTTTTT CSVEVGGRGTGELFF
TRBJ1-2 TRBV4-1 . TRBD1 TGCGCCAGCAGCCTAGAACAAGGGACAGCTAGCTATGGCTACACCTTC CASSLEQGTASYGYTF
TRBJ2-3 TRBV10-1 few . TGCGCCAGCAGTGAGTCTGTACGACTAGGGGGTGTGACAGATACGCAGTATTTT CASSESVRLGGVTDTQYF
TRBJ2-1 TRBV20-1 few TRBD2 TGCAGTGCTAGAGGGACTAGCGGGAGGTCTGAGCAGTTCTTC CSARGTSGRSEQFF
TRBJ2-2 TRBV19 . TRBD2 TGTGCCAGTAGTATTGTGACTAGCGGGAGGGTGAACACCGGGGAGCTGTTTTTT CASSIVTSGRVNTGELFF
TRBJ2-1 TRBV9 . TRBD2 TGTGCCAGCAGCGTAGCACCGGGACTAGCGGGAGTTGAGCAGTTCTTC CASSVAPGLAGVEQFF
TRBJ2-3 TRBV28 few TRBD2 TGTGCCAGCAGTTTAAACGGACTAGCGAGTAGCACAGATACGCAGTATTTT CASSLNGLASSTDTQYF
TRBJ1-5 TRBV12-3/TRBV12-4 . . TGTGCCAGCAGCCACAATAGCAATCAGCCCCAGCATTTT CASSHNSNQPQHF
TRBJ2-6 TRBV9 . TRBD2 TGTGCCAGCAGCCCAAGGGACTACGTACCATCTGGGGCCAACGTCCTGACTTTC CASSPRDYVPSGANVLTF
TRBJ2-1 TRBV7-2 few . TGTGCCAGCAGCTTAGTACAGGGAGGCTACAATGAGCAGTTCTTC CASSLVQGGYNEQFF
TRBJ2-5 TRBV20-1 . . TGCAGTGCTAGTGCAACAGGGATAGAGACCCAGTACTTC CSASATGIETQYF
TRBJ2-5 TRBV11-3 . . TGTGCCAGCCTCCCCGAGACACAAGAGACCCAGTACTTC CASLPETQETQYF
TRBJ2-1 TRBV10-2 . TRBD2 TGCGCCAGCAGAGTTCGGACTAGCGTATACAATGAGCAGTTCTTC CASRVRTSVYNEQFF
TRBJ2-1 TRBV3-1 few TRBD1 TGTGCCAGCAGCGCCAGACAGGGGGCTTATGAGCAGTTCTTC CASSARQGAYEQFF
TRBJ2-1 TRBV12-3/TRBV12-4 . . TGTGTCAGCAAGGACTTTTCCAATGAGCAGTTCTTC CVSKDFSNEQFF
TRBJ1-1 TRBV5-1 few TRBD1 TGCGCCAGCAGCCCAGGGGGCCCGAACACTGAAGCTTTCTTT CASSPGGPNTEAFF
TRBJ2-2 TRBV28 . . TGTGCCAGCACTCCACCCCCAGGGGATAACACCGGGGAGCTGTTTTTT CASTPPPGDNTGELFF
TRBJ2-5 TRBV9 few . TGTGCCAGCAGCGTAGATTTGGAGACCCAGTACTTC CASSVDLETQYF
TRBJ2-2 TRBV5-6 . . TGTGCCAGCAGCTTTAGGTGGTACCAAGACACCGGGGAGCTGTTTTTT CASSFRWYQDTGELFF
TRBJ2-7 TRBV5-1 many TRBD2 TGCGCCAGCAGCTTGGTAAGGGGAGGGCACGACGAGCAGTACTTC CASSLVRGGHDEQYF